This T cell receptor (beta chain) was identified during a study of cytomegalovirus exposure and HLA in healthy donors. The wider study: A prior analysis found 117 million unique TCR beta sequences from around 190 million T cells.

The study ran its PCR with 60 Vbeta and 13 Jbeta primers. Sequenced by immunoSEQ multiplex PCR; TCRdb stores in-frame clones only, minus some. The data show about 200,000 clones, with roughly four fifths seen just once and 2.5% to 3% held by the top ten. Trimming at V came to 2 bases and at J to 5 bases, leaving 7 bases not matched to a gene. This CDR3 region has 15 residues. Germline values: CDR1 SNHLY, CDR2 FYNNEI. Notes on this clone: The antigen is unknown.

Study-level results: Earlier analysis found most TCR beta V segments productive about 90% or about 30% of the time.

These donors, healthy bone marrow donors, were studied. Though nominally healthy at sampling, donors likely had unrecorded immune exposures. Sample: PBMCs. The sequence came from a woman aged 40 to 50 in good health and CMV-seronegative. The chain links TRBV2 to TRBJ2-5, with TRBD2 matching 8 bases. Written as DNA, the CDR3 is TGTGCCAGCAGTGAACCCGGGAGGGCCCGGGAGACCCAGTACTTC. Its protein is CASSEPGRARETQYF.